The entry below gives a single T cell receptor (beta chain) sequence along with its context. The target antigen is unknown. These data originate in a study of vaccination effects on CD4 cells after COVID-19. This CDR3 is 15 amino acids long. V gave up 4 bases and J gave up 1 base; unmatched junction bases: 3. Germline V gene sequence: CDR1 LNHNV, CDR2 YYDKDF (reference sequence). Sequenced by immunoSEQ multiplex PCR; TCRdb stores in-frame clones only, minus some. The table has fewer than 55,000 clones, about four fifths seen once. Notes on the study in general: Marked contraction was observed in infection-induced and vaccine-induced clones late after vaccination.

Sequencing followed a ViraFEST assay step that expanded antigen-specific CD4+ T cells with viral peptide pools. With nine to eleven days of culture completed, CD4+ T cells were isolated. Absence of prior SARS-CoV-2 infection characterized the vaccine recipients, who showed negative nucleocapsid antibodies. Half-medium replacement with IL-2 medium occurred on days 3 and 7. The rearrangement uses TRBV15 and TRBJ2-3; 9 bases agree with TRBD1. Here the sequenced sample was CD4+ T cells from PBMCs cultured with HCoV-OC43 spike peptides, taken before COVID-19 vaccination. The subset: HCoV-OC43 spike overlapping peptide pool stimulation. The sequence came from a human donor who received a COVID-19 vaccine. In DNA, the CDR3 is TGTGCCACCAGCACCCGACAGGGGGGCACAGATACGCAGTATTTT. Protein: CATSTRQGGTDTQYF.